This T cell receptor beta chain originates from a study of beta chain features in type 1 diabetes. The whole isolated RNA underwent reverse transcription, so sequencing captured expressed TCRB transcripts. An average approximately 3.7 million reads came from naive, central memory and regulatory T cell samples. The method was immunoSEQ multiplex PCR; TCRdb's version includes in-frame clones alone and lacks a portion of them. The sample lists about 360,000 clones; roughly 13% were seen once. Germline assignment: CDR1 SGHTA and CDR2 FQGTGA. The CDR3 spans 16 residues. With V trimmed by 4 bases and J by 2 bases, 8 bases remained unmatched.

The receptor was isolated from a young man in good health. The chain is built from TRBV7-3 and TRBJ2-3, with 8 bases matching TRBD1. The sequencing input was naive CD4+ T cells from blood. This CDR3 is CASSSTGGSVTDTQYF. The DNA for the CDR3 is TGTGCCAGCAGCTCCACAGGGGGTAGCGTCACAGATACGCAGTATTTT.